This T cell receptor (beta chain) was captured by sequencing in a study of blood T cell repertoires in COVID-19. On the study more broadly: Samples taken during acute and convalescent COVID-19 were collected in the United States, Italy and Spain.

With 5 bases removed from V and 6 bases from J, the gap between germline ends came to 14 bases. This CDR3 has 13 residues. Germline V CDR1 and CDR2: SEHNR, FQNEAQ (reference sequence). Per the original data handling: Amplification from reference gene primers served as the basis for estimated nucleated cell counts. Using immunoSEQ multiplex PCR, the repertoire was profiled, and TCRdb retains in-frame clones only, with some absent. V and J calls and clone size follow that table, whereas D and trimming were derived from the DNA. The sample lists roughly 150,000 clones, around 90% occurring once. In its sample, this clone was seen a few times. It was during active infection that Seattle patients were enrolled and then longitudinally followed.

Sequenced: peripheral blood. The TCR sequence derives from a man aged 18-30 years with COVID-19, enrolled during active disease. The chain carries TRBV7-9 and TRBJ2-7; D call uncertain. Written as DNA, the CDR3 is TGTGCCAGCAGCCCGCCCCTCGAGGCCGAGCAGTACTTC. As protein: CASSPPLEAEQYF.